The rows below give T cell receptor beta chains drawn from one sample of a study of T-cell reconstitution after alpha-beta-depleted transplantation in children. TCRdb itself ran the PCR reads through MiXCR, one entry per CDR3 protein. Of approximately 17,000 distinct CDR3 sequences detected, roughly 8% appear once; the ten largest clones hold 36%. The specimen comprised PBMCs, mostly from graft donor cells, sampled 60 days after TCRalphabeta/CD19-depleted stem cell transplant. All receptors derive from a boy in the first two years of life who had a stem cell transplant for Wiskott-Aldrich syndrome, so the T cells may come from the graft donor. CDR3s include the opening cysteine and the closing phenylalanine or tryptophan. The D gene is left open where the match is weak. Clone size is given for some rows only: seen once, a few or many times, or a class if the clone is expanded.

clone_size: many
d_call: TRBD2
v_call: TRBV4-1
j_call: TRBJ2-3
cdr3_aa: CASSQERLAGGTDTQYF
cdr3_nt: TGCGCCAGCAGCCAAGAGCGCCTAGCGGGAGGCACAGATACGCAGTATTTT

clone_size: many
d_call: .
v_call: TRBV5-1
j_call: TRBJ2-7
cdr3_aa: CASSFTRRASSHEQYF
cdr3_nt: TGCGCCAGCAGCTTCACTCGCCGGGCTAGTTCGCACGAGCAGTACTTC

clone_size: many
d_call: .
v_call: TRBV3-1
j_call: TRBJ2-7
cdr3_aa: CASSQAPWREQYF
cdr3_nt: TGTGCCAGCAGCCAAGCTCCCTGGAGAGAGCAGTACTTC

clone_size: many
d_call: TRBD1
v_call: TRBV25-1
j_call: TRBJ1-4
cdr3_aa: CASSEFRGQANEKLFF
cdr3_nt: TGTGCCAGCAGTGAATTCAGGGGGCAGGCTAATGAAAAACTGTTTTTT

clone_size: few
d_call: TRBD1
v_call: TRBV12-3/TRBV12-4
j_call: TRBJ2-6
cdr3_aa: CASSFVLPGTGGSGANVLTF
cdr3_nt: TGTGCCAGCAGTTTTGTACTACCCGGGACAGGGGGGAGTGGGGCCAACGTCCTGACTTTC

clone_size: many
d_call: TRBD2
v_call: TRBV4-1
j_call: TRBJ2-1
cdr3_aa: CASSHRGSGRAWDPEQFF
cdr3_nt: TGCGCCAGCAGCCACCGGGGTAGCGGGAGGGCCTGGGATCCTGAGCAGTTCTTC

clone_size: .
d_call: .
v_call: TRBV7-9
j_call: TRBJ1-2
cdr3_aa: CASSSDSYGYTF
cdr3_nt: TGTGCCAGCAGCTCGGACAGCTATGGCTACACCTTC

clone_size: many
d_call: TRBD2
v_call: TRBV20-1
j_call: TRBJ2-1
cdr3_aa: CSARTSGRLLSYNEQFF
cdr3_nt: TGCAGTGCGAGAACTAGCGGGAGGCTCTTAAGTTACAATGAGCAGTTCTTC

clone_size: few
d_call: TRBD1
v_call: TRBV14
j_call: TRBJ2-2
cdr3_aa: CASSPYRGQITGELFF
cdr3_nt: TGTGCCAGCAGCCCTTACAGGGGGCAGATCACCGGGGAGCTGTTTTTT

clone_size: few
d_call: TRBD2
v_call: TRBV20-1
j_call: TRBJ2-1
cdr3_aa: CSARDLAGGYNEQFF
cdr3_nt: TGCAGTGCTAGAGATCTAGCGGGAGGCTACAATGAGCAGTTCTTC

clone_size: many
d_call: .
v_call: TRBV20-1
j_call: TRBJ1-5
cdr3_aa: CSGTRWGEPQHF
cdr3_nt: TGCAGTGGGACTAGGTGGGGCGAGCCCCAGCATTTT

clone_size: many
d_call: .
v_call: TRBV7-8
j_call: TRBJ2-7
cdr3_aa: CASSLGTRAYEQYF
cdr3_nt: TGTGCCAGCAGCTTAGGAACTCGGGCCTACGAGCAGTACTTC

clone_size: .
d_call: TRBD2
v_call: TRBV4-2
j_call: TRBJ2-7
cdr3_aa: CASSQASASSGRLGEQYF
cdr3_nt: TGTGCCAGCAGCCAAGCATCGGCGTCTAGCGGGCGGTTGGGCGAGCAGTACTTC

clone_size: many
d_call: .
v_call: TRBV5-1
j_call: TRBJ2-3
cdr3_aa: CASSLIPATDTQYF
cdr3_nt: TGCGCCAGCAGCCTCATTCCAGCTACAGATACGCAGTATTTT

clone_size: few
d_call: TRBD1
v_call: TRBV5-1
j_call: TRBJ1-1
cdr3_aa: CASSPGTGVTEAFF
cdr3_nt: TGCGCCAGCAGCCCAGGGACAGGGGTCACTGAAGCTTTCTTT

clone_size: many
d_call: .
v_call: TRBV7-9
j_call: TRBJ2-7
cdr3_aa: CASSLEVPGDLRYEQYF
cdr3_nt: TGTGCCAGCAGCTTAGAAGTCCCAGGAGACCTTCGGTACGAGCAGTACTTC

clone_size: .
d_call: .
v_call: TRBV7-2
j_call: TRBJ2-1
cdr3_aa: CASSLGGRSDNEQFF
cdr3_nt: TGTGCCAGCAGCTTAGGGGGCAGGTCTGACAATGAGCAGTTCTTC

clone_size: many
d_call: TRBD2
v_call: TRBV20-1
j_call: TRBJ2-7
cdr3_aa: CSASNPAGVGEQYF
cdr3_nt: TGCAGTGCTAGTAACCCAGCGGGAGTAGGTGAGCAGTACTTC

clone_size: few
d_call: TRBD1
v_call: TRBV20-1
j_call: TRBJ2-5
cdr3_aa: CSAADRKETQYF
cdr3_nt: TGCAGTGCAGCGGACAGGAAAGAGACCCAGTACTTC

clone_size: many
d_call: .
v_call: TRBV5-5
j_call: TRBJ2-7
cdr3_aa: CASSLGIYEQYF
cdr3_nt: TGTGCCAGCAGCTTGGGGATCTACGAGCAGTACTTC